One sample yielded the 25 T cell receptor beta chains listed below, sequenced in a study of blood T cell repertoires in COVID-19. Sequenced by immunoSEQ multiplex PCR; TCRdb stores in-frame clones only, minus some. The table lists about 260,000 clones, about 80% of them singletons, with around 1.9% in the top ten. Sequenced input: peripheral blood. These TCRs come from a woman of 80 years or more with acute or convalescent COVID-19.

The genes are TRBV15 and TRBJ1-5; perhaps TRBD1 as D (5 bases). V lost 0 bases to trimming and J lost 1 base, with 13 bases between them. The CDR3 covers 17 residues. CDR1 and CDR2 from the germline V gene are LNHNV and YYDKDF (reference sequence). CDR3 nucleotide sequence: TGTGCCACCAGCAGAGAGAACCTCAGGGCGAGCAATCAGCCCCAGCATTTT. Encoded protein: CATSRENLRASNQPQHF. The whole variable domain, remainder taken from reference TRBV15 and TRBJ1-5, is DAMVIQNPRYQVTQFGKPVTLSCSQTLNHNVMYWYQQKSSQAPKLLFHYYDKDFNNEADTPDNFQSRRPNTSFCFLDIRSPGLGDTAMYLCATSRENLRASNQPQHFGDGTRLSIL.

J is TRBJ2-1 and V is TRBV29-1; 9 positions match TRBD2. The CDR3 runs to 16 residues. Unmatched junction bases numbered 7, after V lost 4 bases and J lost 0 bases. Germline V CDR1 and CDR2: SQVTM, ANQGSEA. The CDR3 nucleotides read TGCAGCGTTGGCCGCTTAGCGGGGGCCTCCTACAATGAGCAGTTCTTC. Translating it yields CSVGRLAGASYNEQFF.

The J gene is TRBJ1-5, the V gene TRBV9; D may be TRBD1 (5 bases). The CDR3 extends over 15 amino acids. Germline V gene lookup returns CDR1 SGDLS and CDR2 YYNGEE. V lost 3 bases and J lost 2, with 12 bases in between. CDR3 loop: CASSAQGGGNQPQHF. The DNA of the CDR3 is TGTGCCAGCAGCGCCCAGGGAGGGGGCAATCAGCCCCAGCATTTT.

The chain links TRBV7-2 to TRBJ1-1; the D is unclear. V shed 1 base and J shed 4 bases, with 10 bases lying between them. Germline V gene lookup returns CDR1 SGHTA and CDR2 FQGNSA. The CDR3 totals 14 residues. As DNA, the CDR3 is TGTGCCAGCAGCTTAGACGTCGTGCGCACTGAAGCTTTCTTT. Translating gives CASSLDVVRTEAFF.

The genes are TRBV28 and TRBJ2-1; tentative D call: TRBD2 (7 bases). The CDR3 totals 15 residues. Between the trimmed V and J ends, which lost 6 bases and 3 bases, there was a span of 15 bases. Germline V gives CDR1 MDHEN, CDR2 SYDVKM. CDR3 in amino acids: CASRRGGPGYNEQFF. CDR3 coding DNA: TGTGCCAGCAGGAGGGGGGGTCCGGGCTACAATGAGCAGTTCTTC.

The table lists this clone with a few counts. The V and J genes are TRBV27 and TRBJ2-1, with 8 bases that match TRBD2. CDR3 size: 16 residues. After removal of 1 base from V and 5 bases from J, the junction contained 7 bases not matched to a gene. Per germline, CDR1 MNHEY and CDR2 SMNVEV (reference sequence). In DNA, the CDR3 is TGTGCCAGCAGTTTATATACGGGAGGGCCCCACAATGAGCAGTTCTTC. This sequence encodes CASSLYTGGPHNEQFF.

The CDR3 region is CASSQGGTGGRKTEAFF. CDR3 nucleotides: TGCGCCAGCAGCCAAGGCGGGACAGGGGGGAGGAAGACTGAAGCTTTCTTT. V is TRBV4-3 and J is TRBJ1-1; 11 nucleotides align to TRBD1. J gave up 5 bases and V 1 base, and 9 bases lay outside the gene matches. Germline loops: CDR1 LGHNA, CDR2 YSLEER. The CDR3 consists of 17 residues.

This chain joins TRBV2 and TRBJ2-2; TRBD2 is a possible D gene (6 bases). Germline assignment: CDR1 SNHLY and CDR2 FYNNEI. Between the trimmed V and J ends, which lost 3 bases and 0 bases, there was a span of 11 bases. The CDR3 has 16 residues. This CDR3 is CASSEEGVPNTGELFF. CDR3 DNA sequence: TGTGCCAGCAGTGAGGAGGGAGTTCCGAACACCGGGGAGCTGTTTTTT.

V gene TRBV4-3 combines with J gene TRBJ2-7; D may be TRBD2 (5 bases). CDR1 and CDR2 from the germline V gene are LGHNA and YSLEER. This CDR3 has 14 residues. V lost 0 bases, J lost 1 base, and 7 bases lay in between. CDR3 DNA: TGCGCCAGCAGCCAAGAAGCGGAGTCCTACGAGCAGTACTTC. It encodes CASSQEAESYEQYF.

This clone was seen a few times. The V and J genes are TRBV7-3 and TRBJ1-3; TRBD1 might be the D (6 bases). The CDR3 is 16 residues long. The V and J ends lost 5 bases and 0 bases respectively, with 14 bases between them. From germline, CDR1 is SGHTA and CDR2 FQGTGA. CDR3 sequence (DNA): TGTGCCAGCAGCCGAGAAGGGGGAGTCTCTGGAAACACCATATATTTT. Residues: CASSREGGVSGNTIYF.

This sequence joins TRBV5-1 and TRBJ1-3; no clear D. V was pared by 0 bases and J by 3 bases, with 10 bases between. The CDR3 totals 15 residues. Germline V gene lookup returns CDR1 SGHRS and CDR2 YFSETQ. The CDR3 sequence is CASSLGAGFGNTIYF. The CDR3 coding sequence is TGCGCCAGCAGCTTGGGGGCAGGATTTGGAAACACCATATATTTT. Full variable domain (remainder filled in from reference TRBV5-1 and TRBJ1-3): KAGVTQTPRYLIKTRGQQVTLSCSPISGHRSVSWYQQTPGQGLQFLFEYFSETQRNKGNFPGRFSGRQFSNSRSEMNVSTLELGDSALYLCASSLGAGFGNTIYFGEGSWLTVV.

The chain carries TRBV18 and TRBJ1-5; possibly TRBD1 for D (5 bases). Germline V gives CDR1 KGHSH, CDR2 LQKENI. V was clipped by 6 bases and J by 6 bases, with 12 bases between them. The length of the CDR3 is 13 residues. As DNA, the CDR3 is TGTGCCAGCTCGGGGGGGGACGGTCAGCCCCAGCATTTT. It yields the protein CASSGGDGQPQHF. Complete variable domain (other parts from reference TRBV18 and TRBJ1-5): NAGVMQNPRHLVRRRGQEARLRCSPMKGHSHVYWYRQLPEEGLKFMVYLQKENIIDESGMPKERFSAEFPKEGPSILRIQQVVRGDSAAYFCASSGGDGQPQHFGDGTRLSIL.

The CDR3 DNA follows: TGTGCCAGCAGTTACCAGACAGGGGGCGGATATGGCTACACCTTC. Translation: CASSYQTGGGYGYTF. V gene TRBV6-5 combines with J gene TRBJ1-2, with TRBD1 matching 10 bases. There are 15 residues in the CDR3. V dropped 2 bases and J dropped 5; count of bases not matched to a gene: 5. Germline-derived CDR1 and CDR2 are MNHEY and SVGAGI.

This clone was counted once. The genes are TRBV7-2 and TRBJ2-5; D may be TRBD2 (5 bases). The CDR3 loop spans 15 amino acids. V lost 6 bases to trimming and J lost 5 bases, with 19 bases between them. In germline, CDR1 is SGHTA, CDR2 FQGNSA. The CDR3, as DNA: TGTGCCAGCAGTTTGCGAAGCGGCAGAAGGGAGACCCAGTACTTC. It is translated as CASSLRSGRRETQYF.

The chain combines TRBV2 with TRBJ2-7; no clear D gene. CDR3 length: 12 amino acids. The ends were cut back, 6 bases at V and 2 bases at J, with 8 bases in the middle. The germline V gene has CDR1 SNHLY and CDR2 FYNNEI. The CDR3 spells CASSESAYEQYF. The CDR3 nucleotides are TGTGCCAGCAGCGAATCAGCCTACGAGCAGTACTTC.

The table lists this clone with a count of one. This chain joins TRBV2 and TRBJ2-1; 9 nucleotides agree with TRBD2. The CDR3 sequence is 14 residues long. Germline lookup yields CDR1 SNHLY and CDR2 FYNNEI. The V segment lost 4 bases and the J segment 6 bases; nucleotides outside the gene matches: 4. The CDR3 DNA follows: TGTGCCAGCAGTGGGCGGCGGGGGGGCAATGAGCAGTTCTTC. It specifies CASSGRRGGNEQFF.

The chain employs TRBV5-5 and TRBJ1-2; D remains unclear. CDR1 SGHKS and CDR2 YYEKEE come from the germline V gene (reference sequence). The V and J ends lost 0 bases and 0 bases respectively, with 6 bases between them. This CDR3 region has 14 residues. This CDR3 reads CASSLGLSNYGYTF. In DNA form, the CDR3 reads TGTGCCAGCAGCTTGGGGCTTTCTAACTATGGCTACACCTTC.

This sequence joins TRBV18 and TRBJ2-7, with unresolved D. The CDR3 consists of 11 residues. With 6 bases removed from V and 1 base from J, the gap between germline ends came to 4 bases. CDR1 is KGHSH, CDR2 LQKENI, per germline. The DNA for the CDR3 is TGTGCCAGCTCCGGTTCCTACGAGCAGTACTTC. Encoded protein: CASSGSYEQYF.

This clone was counted between two and nine times. The chain has TRBV6-5 and TRBJ1-6, with D possibly being TRBD1 (5 bases). CDR3 length: 15 amino acids. Germline assignment: CDR1 MNHEY and CDR2 SVGAGI. The V end lost 7 bases, the J end lost 9 bases, and 19 bases lay between the germline ends. CDR3 amino acids: CASTIGGARGSPLHF. The CDR3 DNA reads as TGTGCCAGCACGATAGGAGGGGCGCGGGGTTCACCCCTCCACTTT.

The CDR3 nucleotides read TGTGCCAGCAGCTACAGGGATACGCAGTATTTT. It yields the protein CASSYRDTQYF. The chain carries TRBV7-2 and TRBJ2-3; tentatively, D is TRBD1 (5 bases). In germline, CDR1 is SGHTA, CDR2 FQGNSA. V lost 4 bases and J lost 6, with 5 bases in between. This CDR3 spans 11 amino acids.

V gene TRBV7-9 combines with J gene TRBJ1-1; 7 bases are shared with TRBD1. The CDR3 loop spans 14 amino acids. With V trimmed by 0 bases and J by 8 bases, 6 bases remained unmatched. Germline lookup yields CDR1 SEHNR and CDR2 FQNEAQ (reference sequence). The CDR3 nucleotides read TGTGCCAGCAGCTTAGCCGCAACGGGACAGGAAGCTTTCTTT. As protein: CASSLAATGQEAFF.

The rearrangement uses TRBV5-8 and TRBJ2-3; D not resolved. The CDR3 is 15 residues long. Germline CDR1 reads SGHTS; CDR2 reads YDEGEE. Trimming took off 7 bases at V and 2 bases at J, with 17 bases between the two ends. The CDR3 region is CASVPLPGITDTQYF. CDR3 bases: TGTGCCAGCGTCCCTTTACCGGGTATCACAGATACGCAGTATTTT.

This chain links TRBV7-2 with TRBJ2-2, with 10 bases lining up with TRBD2. Trimming took 5 bases from V and 7 from J; bases not matched to a gene: 13. CDR3 length: 17 amino acids. Germline values: CDR1 SGHTA, CDR2 FQGNSA. The CDR3 region is CASSPYSGGRQGGELFF. CDR3 nucleotide sequence: TGTGCCAGCAGCCCGTATAGCGGGGGGCGTCAAGGCGGGGAGCTGTTTTTT.

This clone was seen a few times. CDR3 region: CASSLAQGDKKYF. CDR3 nucleotide sequence: TGTGCCAGCAGCTTAGCACAGGGAGATAAGAAGTACTTC. The chain combines TRBV7-9 with TRBJ2-7, with a weak D call TRBD1 (6 bases). The CDR3 is 13 amino acids. Trimming took off 0 bases at V and 11 bases at J, with 14 bases between the two ends. Germline V lookup: CDR1 SEHNR, CDR2 FQNEAQ (reference sequence).

This clone has ten or more counts. The chain combines TRBV5-5 with TRBJ2-5; possibly TRBD2 for D (5 bases). V was pared by 0 bases and J by 4 bases, with 13 bases between. From germline, CDR1 is SGHKS and CDR2 YYEKEE (reference sequence). CDR3 length: 15 residues. CDR3 residues: CASSLGFGGGETQYF. The CDR3 nucleotides are TGTGCCAGCAGCTTGGGCTTTGGAGGCGGAGAGACCCAGTACTTC.